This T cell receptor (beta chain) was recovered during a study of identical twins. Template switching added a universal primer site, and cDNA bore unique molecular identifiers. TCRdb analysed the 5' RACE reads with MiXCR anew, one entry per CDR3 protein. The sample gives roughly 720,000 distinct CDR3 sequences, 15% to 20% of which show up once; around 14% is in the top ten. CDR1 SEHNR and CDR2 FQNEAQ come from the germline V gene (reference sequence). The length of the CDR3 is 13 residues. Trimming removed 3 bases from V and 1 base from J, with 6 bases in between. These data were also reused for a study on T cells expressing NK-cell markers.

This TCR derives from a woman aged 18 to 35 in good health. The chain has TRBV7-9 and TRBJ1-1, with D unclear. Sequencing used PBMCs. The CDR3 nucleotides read TGTGCCAGCAGCTTCGCAGAGAACACTGAAGCTTTCTTT. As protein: CASSFAENTEAFF.